This T cell receptor beta chain is from a study of blood T cells in healthy people across ages. Overall study findings and caveats: PBMCs left unsorted prevented a conclusive naive versus antigen-experienced comparison.

PCR was performed a second time for roughly 7 to 11 cycles using a sample-barcoded 5' primer and a J-beta primer mix. Using its own MiXCR run on the 5' RACE reads, TCRdb lists one record per CDR3 protein. The profile shows roughly 800,000 distinct CDR3 sequences, 40% to 65% of them singletons. On this clonotype itself: Its antigen remains unknown.

The CDR3 runs 15 residues. Trimming took 7 bases from V and 4 from J; bases not matched to a gene: 9. The germline gives CDR1 MNHEY, CDR2 SMNVEV (reference sequence). Sequencing input: blood. The chain recombines TRBV27 with TRBJ2-7, with 11 bases identical to TRBD1. This sequence originates from an older man in good health. Here the CDR3 reads CASNPMGQGGYEQYF. In nucleotides, the CDR3 is TGTGCCAGCAACCCTATGGGACAGGGGGGATACGAGCAGTACTTC.